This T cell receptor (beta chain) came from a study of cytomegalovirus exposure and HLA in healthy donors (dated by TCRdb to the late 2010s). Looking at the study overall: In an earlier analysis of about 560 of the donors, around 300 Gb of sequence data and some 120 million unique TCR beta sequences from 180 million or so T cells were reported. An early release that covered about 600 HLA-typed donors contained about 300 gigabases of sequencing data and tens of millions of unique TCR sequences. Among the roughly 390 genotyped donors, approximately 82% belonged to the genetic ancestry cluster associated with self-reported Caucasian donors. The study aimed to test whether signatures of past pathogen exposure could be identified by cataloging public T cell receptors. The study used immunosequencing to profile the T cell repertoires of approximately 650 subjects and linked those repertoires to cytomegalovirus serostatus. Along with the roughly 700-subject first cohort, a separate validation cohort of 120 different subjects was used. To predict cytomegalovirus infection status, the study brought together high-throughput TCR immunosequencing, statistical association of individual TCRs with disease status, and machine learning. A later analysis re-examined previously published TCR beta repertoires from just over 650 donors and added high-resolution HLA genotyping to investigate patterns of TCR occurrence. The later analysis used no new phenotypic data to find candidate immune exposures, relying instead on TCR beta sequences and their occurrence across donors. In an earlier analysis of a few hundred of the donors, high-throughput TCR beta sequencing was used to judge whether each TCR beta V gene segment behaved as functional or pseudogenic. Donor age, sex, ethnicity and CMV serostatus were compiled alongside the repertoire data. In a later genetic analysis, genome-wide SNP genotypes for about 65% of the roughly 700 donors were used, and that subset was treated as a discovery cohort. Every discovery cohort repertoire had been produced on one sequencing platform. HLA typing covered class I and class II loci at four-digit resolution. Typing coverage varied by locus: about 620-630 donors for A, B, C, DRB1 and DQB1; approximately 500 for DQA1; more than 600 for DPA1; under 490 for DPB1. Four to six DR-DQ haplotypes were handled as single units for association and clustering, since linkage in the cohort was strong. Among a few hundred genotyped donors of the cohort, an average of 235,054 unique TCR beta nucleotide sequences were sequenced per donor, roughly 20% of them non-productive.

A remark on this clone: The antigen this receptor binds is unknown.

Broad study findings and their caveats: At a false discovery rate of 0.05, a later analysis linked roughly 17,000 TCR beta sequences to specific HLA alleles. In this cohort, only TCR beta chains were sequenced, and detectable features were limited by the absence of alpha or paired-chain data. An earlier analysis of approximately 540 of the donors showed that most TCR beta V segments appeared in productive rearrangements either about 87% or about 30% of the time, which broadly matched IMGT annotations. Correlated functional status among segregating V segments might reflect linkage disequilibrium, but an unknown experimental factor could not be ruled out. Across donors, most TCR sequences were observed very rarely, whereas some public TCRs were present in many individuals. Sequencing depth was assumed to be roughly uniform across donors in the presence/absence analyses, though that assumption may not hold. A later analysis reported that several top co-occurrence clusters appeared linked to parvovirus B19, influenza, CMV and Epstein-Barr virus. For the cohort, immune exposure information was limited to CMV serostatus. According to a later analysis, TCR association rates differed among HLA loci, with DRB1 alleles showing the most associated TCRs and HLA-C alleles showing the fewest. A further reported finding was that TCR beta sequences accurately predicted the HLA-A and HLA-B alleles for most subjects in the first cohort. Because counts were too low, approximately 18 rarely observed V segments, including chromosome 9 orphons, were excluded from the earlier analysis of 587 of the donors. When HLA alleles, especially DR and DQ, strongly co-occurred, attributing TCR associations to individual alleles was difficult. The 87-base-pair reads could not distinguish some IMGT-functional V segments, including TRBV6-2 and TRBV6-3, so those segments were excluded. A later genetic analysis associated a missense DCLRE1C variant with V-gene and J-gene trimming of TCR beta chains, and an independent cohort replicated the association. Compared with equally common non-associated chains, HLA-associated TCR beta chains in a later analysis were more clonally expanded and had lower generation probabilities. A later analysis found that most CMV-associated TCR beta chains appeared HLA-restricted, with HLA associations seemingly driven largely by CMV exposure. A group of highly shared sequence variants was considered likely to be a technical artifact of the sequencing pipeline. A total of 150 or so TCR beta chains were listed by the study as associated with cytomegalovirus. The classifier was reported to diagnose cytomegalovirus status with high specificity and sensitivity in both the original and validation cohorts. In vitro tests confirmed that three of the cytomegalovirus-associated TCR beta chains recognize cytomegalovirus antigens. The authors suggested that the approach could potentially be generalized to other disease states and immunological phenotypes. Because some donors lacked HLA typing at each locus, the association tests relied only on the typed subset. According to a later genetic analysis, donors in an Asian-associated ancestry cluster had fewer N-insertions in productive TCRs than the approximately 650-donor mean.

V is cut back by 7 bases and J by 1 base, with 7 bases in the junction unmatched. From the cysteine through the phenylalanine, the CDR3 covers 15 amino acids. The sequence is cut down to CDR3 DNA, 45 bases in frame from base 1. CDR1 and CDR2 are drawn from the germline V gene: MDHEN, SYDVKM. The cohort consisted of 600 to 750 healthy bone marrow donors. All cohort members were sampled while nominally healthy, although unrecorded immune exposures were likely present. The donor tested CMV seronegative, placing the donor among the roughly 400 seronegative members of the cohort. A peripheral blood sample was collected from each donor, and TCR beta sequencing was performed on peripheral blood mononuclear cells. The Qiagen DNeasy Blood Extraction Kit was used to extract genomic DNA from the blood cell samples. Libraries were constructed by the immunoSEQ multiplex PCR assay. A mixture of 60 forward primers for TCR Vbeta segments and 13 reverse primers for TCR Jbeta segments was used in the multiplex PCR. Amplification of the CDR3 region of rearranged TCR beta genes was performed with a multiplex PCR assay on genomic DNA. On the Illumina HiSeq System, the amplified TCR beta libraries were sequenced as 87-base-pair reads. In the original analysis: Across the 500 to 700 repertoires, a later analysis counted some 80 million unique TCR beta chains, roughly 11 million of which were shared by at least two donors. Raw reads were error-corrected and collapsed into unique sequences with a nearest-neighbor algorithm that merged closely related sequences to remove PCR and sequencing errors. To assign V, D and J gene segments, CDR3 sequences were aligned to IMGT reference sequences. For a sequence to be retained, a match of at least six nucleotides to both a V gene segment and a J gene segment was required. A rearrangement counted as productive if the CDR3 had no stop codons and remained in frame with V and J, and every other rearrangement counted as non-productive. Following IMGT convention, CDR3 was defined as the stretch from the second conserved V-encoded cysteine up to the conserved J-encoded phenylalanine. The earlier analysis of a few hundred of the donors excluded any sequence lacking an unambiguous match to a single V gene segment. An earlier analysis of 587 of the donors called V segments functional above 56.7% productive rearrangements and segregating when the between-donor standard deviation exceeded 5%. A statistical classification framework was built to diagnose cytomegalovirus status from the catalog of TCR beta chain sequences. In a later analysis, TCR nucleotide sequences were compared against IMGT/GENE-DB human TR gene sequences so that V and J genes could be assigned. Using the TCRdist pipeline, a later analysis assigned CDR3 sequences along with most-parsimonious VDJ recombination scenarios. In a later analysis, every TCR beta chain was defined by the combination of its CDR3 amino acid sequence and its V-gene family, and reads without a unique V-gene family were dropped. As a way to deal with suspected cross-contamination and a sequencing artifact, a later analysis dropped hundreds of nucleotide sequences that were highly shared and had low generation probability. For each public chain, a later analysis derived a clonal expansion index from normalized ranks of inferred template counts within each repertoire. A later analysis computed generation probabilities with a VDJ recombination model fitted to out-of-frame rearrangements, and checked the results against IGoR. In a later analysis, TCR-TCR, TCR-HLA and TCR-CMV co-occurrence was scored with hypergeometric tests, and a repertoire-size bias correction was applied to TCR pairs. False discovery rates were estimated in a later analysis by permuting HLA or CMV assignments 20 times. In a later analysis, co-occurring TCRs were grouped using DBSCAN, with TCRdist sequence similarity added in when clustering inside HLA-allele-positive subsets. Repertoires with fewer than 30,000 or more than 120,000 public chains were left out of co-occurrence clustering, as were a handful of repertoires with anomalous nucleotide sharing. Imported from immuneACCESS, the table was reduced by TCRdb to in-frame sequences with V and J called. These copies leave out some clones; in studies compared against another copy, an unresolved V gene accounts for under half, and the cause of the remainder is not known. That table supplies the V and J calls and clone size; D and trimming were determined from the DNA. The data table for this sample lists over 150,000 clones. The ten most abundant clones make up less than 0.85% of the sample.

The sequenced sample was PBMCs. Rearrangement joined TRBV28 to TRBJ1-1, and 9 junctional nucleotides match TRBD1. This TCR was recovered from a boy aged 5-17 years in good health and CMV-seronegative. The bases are TGTGCCAGCAACAGGGGGCTGGAAACGAACACTGAAGCTTTCTTT. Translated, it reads CASNRGLETNTEAFF.